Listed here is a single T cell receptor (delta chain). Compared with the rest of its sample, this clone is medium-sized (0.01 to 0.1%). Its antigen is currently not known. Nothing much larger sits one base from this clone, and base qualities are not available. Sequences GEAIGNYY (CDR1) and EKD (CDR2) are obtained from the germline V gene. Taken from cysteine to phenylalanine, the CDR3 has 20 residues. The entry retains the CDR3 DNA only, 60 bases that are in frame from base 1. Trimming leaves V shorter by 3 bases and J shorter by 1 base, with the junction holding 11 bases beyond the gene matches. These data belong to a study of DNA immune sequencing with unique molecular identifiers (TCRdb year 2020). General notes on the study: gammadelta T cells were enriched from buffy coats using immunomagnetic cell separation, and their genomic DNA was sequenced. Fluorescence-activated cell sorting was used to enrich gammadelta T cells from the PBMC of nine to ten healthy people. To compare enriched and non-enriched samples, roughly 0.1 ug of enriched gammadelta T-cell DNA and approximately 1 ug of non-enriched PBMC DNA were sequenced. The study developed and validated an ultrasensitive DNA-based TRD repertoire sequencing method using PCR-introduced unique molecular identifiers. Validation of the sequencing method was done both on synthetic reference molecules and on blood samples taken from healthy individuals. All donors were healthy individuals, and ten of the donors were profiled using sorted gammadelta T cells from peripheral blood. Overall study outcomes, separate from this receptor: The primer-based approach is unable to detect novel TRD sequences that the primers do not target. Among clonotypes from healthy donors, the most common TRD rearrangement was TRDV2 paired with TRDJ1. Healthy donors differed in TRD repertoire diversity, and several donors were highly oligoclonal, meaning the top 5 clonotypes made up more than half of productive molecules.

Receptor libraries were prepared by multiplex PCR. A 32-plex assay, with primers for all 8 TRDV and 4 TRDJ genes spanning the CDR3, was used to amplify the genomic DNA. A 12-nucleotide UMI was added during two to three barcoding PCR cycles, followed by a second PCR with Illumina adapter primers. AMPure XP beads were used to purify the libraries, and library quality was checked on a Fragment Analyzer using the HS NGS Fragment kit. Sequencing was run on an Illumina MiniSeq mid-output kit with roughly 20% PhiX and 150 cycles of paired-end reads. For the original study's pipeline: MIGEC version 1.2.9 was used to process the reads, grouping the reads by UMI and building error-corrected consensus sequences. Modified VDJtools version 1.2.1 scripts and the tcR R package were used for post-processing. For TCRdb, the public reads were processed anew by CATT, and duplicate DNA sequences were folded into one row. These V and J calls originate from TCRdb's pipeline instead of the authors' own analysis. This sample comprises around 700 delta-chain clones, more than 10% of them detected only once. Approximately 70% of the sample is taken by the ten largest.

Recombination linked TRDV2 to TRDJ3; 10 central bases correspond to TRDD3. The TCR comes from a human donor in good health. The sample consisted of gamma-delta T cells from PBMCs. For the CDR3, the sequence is CACDHVLGDSDSWDTRQMFF. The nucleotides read TGTGCCTGTGACCATGTACTGGGGGATTCTGATTCCTGGGACACCCGACAGATGTTTTTC.